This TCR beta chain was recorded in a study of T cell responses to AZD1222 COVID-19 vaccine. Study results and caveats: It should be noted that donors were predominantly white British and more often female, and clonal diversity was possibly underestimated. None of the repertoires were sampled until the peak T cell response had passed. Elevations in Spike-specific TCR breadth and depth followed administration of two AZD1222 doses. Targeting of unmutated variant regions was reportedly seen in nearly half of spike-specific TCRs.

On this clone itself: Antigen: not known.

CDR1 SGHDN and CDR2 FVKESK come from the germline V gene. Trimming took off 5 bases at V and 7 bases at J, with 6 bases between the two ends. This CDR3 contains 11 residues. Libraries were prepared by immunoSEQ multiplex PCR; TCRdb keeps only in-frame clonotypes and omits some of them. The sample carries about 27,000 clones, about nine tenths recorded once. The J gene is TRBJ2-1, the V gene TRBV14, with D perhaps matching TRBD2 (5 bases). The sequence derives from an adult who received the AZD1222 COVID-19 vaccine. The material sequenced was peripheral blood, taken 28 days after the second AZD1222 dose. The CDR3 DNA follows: TGTGCCAGCAGCTTAGCGAATGAGCAGTTCTTC. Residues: CASSLANEQFF.